One sample yielded the 4 T cell receptor beta chains listed below, sequenced in a study of blood T cell repertoires in COVID-19. This table comes from immunoSEQ multiplex PCR, and its TCRdb copy is limited to in-frame clones, with some not included. Among 90,000 to 150,000 clones, roughly 82% were seen once, and the ten largest hold about 12%. The sample was peripheral blood. The receptor set was obtained from a human donor in a cohort sampled during active COVID-19.

This clone was observed a single time. The rearrangement uses TRBV5-1 and TRBJ2-3; possibly TRBD2 for D (6 bases). Germline CDR1 reads SGHRS; CDR2 reads YFSETQ. The CDR3 consists of 14 residues. Trimming removed 4 bases at V and 8 bases at J, with 17 bases between. DNA of the CDR3: TGCGCCAGCAGCATCGGCGGGGTCGGCGGTACGCAGTATTTT. It specifies CASSIGGVGGTQYF.

The genes are TRBV5-1 and TRBJ2-7; perhaps TRBD2 as D (5 bases). The V and J ends lost 4 bases and 3 bases respectively, with 5 bases between them. CDR3 size: 11 residues. Germline CDR1 and CDR2: SGHRS and YFSETQ. In DNA form, the CDR3 reads TGCGCCAGCAGCGAGGGCTACGAGCAGTACTTC. Protein sequence: CASSEGYEQYF.

This clone was detected ten times or more. This chain's CDR3 is CASSLGSTGGEQYF. CDR3 DNA: TGTGCCAGCAGCTTGGGATCAACAGGGGGCGAGCAGTACTTC. V usage is TRBV7-8 and J usage is TRBJ2-7; TRBD1 aligns across 8 bases. The trim removed 3 bases at V and 6 bases at J, leaving 7 bases unmatched. Germline values: CDR1 SGHVS, CDR2 FQNEAQ. This CDR3 spans 14 amino acids.

The chain recombines TRBV12-3 or TRBV12-4 with TRBJ2-5, with TRBD1 matching 7 bases. The CDR3 covers 13 residues. The junction had 5 bases not matched to a gene; V was cut back by 5 bases and J by 5 bases. In DNA form, the CDR3 reads TGTGCCAGCAGTAGGGGGCCCTCGGAGACCCAGTACTTC. It specifies CASSRGPSETQYF.